The clone carrying this TCR beta chain has more than one count but fewer than ten. The antigen remains undetermined. The data derive from a study of blood T cells in healthy people across ages. Study-wide results and limits: More naive CD4+ cells and higher diversity were found in long-lived than in aged donors.

Individuals who donated were healthy Caucasians from Russia aged about 6 to 100. Primers used in a second PCR of about 7 to 11 cycles were a sample-barcoded 5' primer and a J-beta primer mix. TCRdb recomputed calls from the 5' RACE reads with MiXCR, one row per CDR3 protein. The sample lists hundreds of thousands of distinct CDR3 sequences, roughly 21% seen once, with 3.5% to 4% in the top ten. Germline CDR1 is MNHNY and CDR2 is SVGAGI (reference sequence). V shed 6 bases and J shed 2 bases, with 11 bases lying between them. This CDR3 contains 15 residues. The sequence was collected from a man in his 70s in good health. V and J are TRBV6-6 and TRBJ2-6; D is perhaps TRBD1 or TRBD2 (5 bases each). Sequenced input: blood. CDR3 DNA: TGTGCCAGCAGGGCAGTGGGGGCTGGGGCCAACGTCCTGACTTTC. Translated, it gives CASRAVGAGANVLTF.